The 30 T cell receptor beta chains reported below all come from one sample, sequenced in a study of PD-L1 blockade in urothelial cancer. Libraries were prepared by immunoSEQ multiplex PCR; TCRdb keeps only in-frame clonotypes and omits some of them. In the table there are approximately 100,000 clones, 91% of which are singletons. The input for sequencing was PBMCs, taken around atezolizumab (anti-PD-L1) treatment. The origin of the receptors is a woman of 80 years or more with urothelial cancer.

The chain couples TRBV5-1 to TRBJ2-5, with D perhaps TRBD2 (6 bases). The germline gives CDR1 SGHRS, CDR2 YFSETQ. Trimming took off 0 bases at V and 2 bases at J, with 8 bases between the two ends. This CDR3 has 14 amino acids. This chain's CDR3 is CASSLGDLQETQYF. The CDR3 DNA reads as TGCGCCAGCAGCTTGGGGGACTTACAAGAGACCCAGTACTTC.

Only one count was recorded for this clone. V usage is TRBV6-1 and J usage is TRBJ1-5; D gene uncertain. Germline V gives CDR1 MNHNS, CDR2 SASEGT. This CDR3 region has 12 residues. The V and J ends lost 7 bases and 0 bases respectively, with 4 bases between them. CDR3 sequence (DNA): TGTGCCAGCACCTATAGCAATCAGCCCCAGCATTTT. It encodes CASTYSNQPQHF.

The CDR3 reads CASSPGSGGLQPQHF. In nucleotides, the CDR3 is TGTGCCAGCAGCCCCGGTAGCGGGGGACTTCAGCCCCAGCATTTT. This chain connects TRBV9 to TRBJ1-5, with D maybe TRBD1 (5 bases). Trimming removed 4 bases from V and 6 bases from J, with 17 bases in between. CDR1 and CDR2 (germline): SGDLS, YYNGEE. CDR3 length equals 15 residues. The full variable domain, completed using reference TRBV9 and TRBJ1-5, is DSGVTQTPKHLITATGQRVTLRCSPRSGDLSVYWYQQSLDQGLQFLIQYYNGEERAKGNILERFSAQQFPDLHSELNLSSLELGDSALYFCASSPGSGGLQPQHFGDGTRLSIL.

The V and J genes are TRBV14 and TRBJ1-1; possibly TRBD1 for D (5 bases). This CDR3 region has 13 residues. The V end was cut by 7 bases, the J end by 7 bases, with 16 bases between. Germline values: CDR1 SGHDN, CDR2 FVKESK. CDR3 bases: TGTGCCAGCAACGTCGGGGGGGAAAGTGAAGCTTTCTTT. This sequence encodes CASNVGGESEAFF.

The V gene is TRBV19, the J gene TRBJ1-5; tentative D call: TRBD1 (6 bases). There are 13 residues in the CDR3. Germline CDR1 LNHDA, CDR2 SQIVND (reference sequence). The V end lost 8 bases, the J end lost 4 bases, and 12 bases lay between the germline ends. CDR3 bases: TGTGCCAGTCGGATGACAGGAAATCAGCCCCAGCATTTT. Protein sequence: CASRMTGNQPQHF.

This clone was seen a single time. The chain uses TRBV27 and TRBJ2-3; 11 nucleotides match TRBD1. Germline V CDR1 and CDR2: MNHEY, SMNVEV (reference sequence). The CDR3 is made up of 17 amino acids. V shed 4 bases, J shed 0 bases, and the junction held 6 bases outside the gene matches. The DNA for the CDR3 is TGTGCCAGCAGTTCTGGACAGGGGGCGGGAAGCACAGATACGCAGTATTTT. Translating gives CASSSGQGAGSTDTQYF.

There are a few counts of this clone. The chain is built from TRBV7-9 and TRBJ2-1; 10 nucleotides line up with TRBD2. The V and J ends lost 2 bases and 8 bases, in that order; junction bases with no gene match: 12. Germline V gene sequence: CDR1 SEHNR, CDR2 FQNEAQ (reference sequence). The CDR3 runs to 17 residues. The CDR3, as DNA: TGTGCCAGCAGCTTACTCAAACCGGGACTAGCGACGGATGAGCAGTTCTTC. Protein sequence: CASSLLKPGLATDEQFF.

The J gene is TRBJ2-1, the V gene TRBV29-1; 8 bases map to TRBD1. V was pared by 8 bases and J by 2 bases, with 5 bases of the junction left unmatched. CDR3 length: 13 amino acids. Germline V gives CDR1 SQVTM, CDR2 ANQGSEA. Here the CDR3 DNA reads TGCAGCTTCACGGGACAGGCCTACAATGAGCAGTTCTTC. This sequence encodes CSFTGQAYNEQFF.

The chain is built from TRBV5-1 and TRBJ1-4; D not certain. CDR1 and CDR2 (germline): SGHRS, YFSETQ. The CDR3 is 15 residues long. Deletions cut 4 bases from V and 8 bases from J, with 18 bases between. This CDR3 is CASSPGVGGPEKLFF. As DNA, the CDR3 is TGCGCCAGCAGCCCTGGCGTAGGCGGTCCGGAAAAACTGTTTTTT.

Here the CDR3 DNA reads TGTGCCAGCAGCCCCTCCAGGGGGGCTAACTATGGCTACACCTTC. Translating gives CASSPSRGANYGYTF. The chain is built from TRBV4-2 and TRBJ1-2, with 7 bases that match TRBD1. The CDR3 runs to 15 residues. V lost 4 bases and J lost 0; bases outside the gene matches: 5. Germline V gene sequence: CDR1 LGHNA, CDR2 YNFKEQ.

There are a few counts of this clone. The V and J genes are TRBV7-9 and TRBJ1-1; possibly TRBD1 for D (6 bases). CDR3 length equals 15 residues. With 3 bases removed from V and 6 bases from J, the gap between germline ends came to 17 bases. Looked up from germline, CDR1 is SEHNR and CDR2 is FQNEAQ (reference sequence). The CDR3 sequence: CASSFPDSSFSEAFF. CDR3 nucleotide sequence: TGTGCCAGCAGCTTTCCGGACAGTAGCTTCTCTGAAGCTTTCTTT.

The J gene is TRBJ2-2, the V gene TRBV2; 10 nucleotides align to TRBD1. V was pared by 6 bases and J by 6 bases, with 7 bases of the junction left unmatched. Germline V gene data show CDR1 as SNHLY and CDR2 as FYNNEI. CDR3 length equals 15 residues. CDR3 protein: CASSLDRGLAGELFF. The CDR3 DNA follows: TGTGCCAGCAGCCTAGACAGGGGGCTGGCCGGGGAGCTGTTTTTT.

V is TRBV6-6 and J is TRBJ1-3; D uncertain. Trimming removed 0 bases at V and 10 bases at J, with 13 bases between. Germline lookup yields CDR1 MNHNY and CDR2 SVGAGI (reference sequence). This CDR3 contains 14 residues. The CDR3 loop is CASSYSTNLGTIYF. DNA for the CDR3: TGTGCCAGCAGTTACTCCACCAACCTCGGGACCATATATTTT.

The chain has TRBV2 and TRBJ1-3; 9 bases align to TRBD1. Germline V lookup: CDR1 SNHLY, CDR2 FYNNEI. The V segment lost 9 bases and the J segment 4 bases; nucleotides outside the gene matches: 7. This CDR3 is built from 14 residues. The CDR3 DNA follows: TGTGCCAGGAAGGACAGGGGCGGCGGAAACACCATATATTTT. Its translation is CARKDRGGGNTIYF.

The rearrangement joins TRBV5-1 to TRBJ2-5, with TRBD2 matching 9 bases. J gave up 5 bases and V 0 bases, and 5 bases lay outside the gene matches. This CDR3 has 15 residues. Germline CDR1 is SGHRS and CDR2 is YFSETQ. CDR3 in amino acids: CASSLAASGAETQYF. CDR3 nucleotides: TGCGCCAGCAGCTTGGCCGCTAGCGGGGCGGAGACCCAGTACTTC.

The rearrangement links TRBV9 to TRBJ2-2; D might be TRBD2 (6 bases). With 0 bases removed from V and 3 bases from J, the gap between germline ends came to 12 bases. Germline-derived CDR1 and CDR2 are SGDLS and YYNGEE. The CDR3 covers 16 residues. The CDR3 sequence is CASSVGGGGYTGELFF. The CDR3 DNA reads as TGTGCCAGCAGCGTAGGTGGGGGAGGTTACACCGGGGAGCTGTTTTTT.

The chain combines TRBV10-1 with TRBJ2-7; 13 nucleotides align to TRBD2. The CDR3 totals 14 residues. The V gene's germline CDR1 is WNHNN and CDR2 SYGVQD (reference sequence). V lost 5 bases and J lost 3; bases outside the gene matches: 1. The CDR3 DNA follows: TGCGCCAGCAGTAGGACTAGCGGGAGCTACGAGCAGTACTTC. Amino acids: CASSRTSGSYEQYF.

J is TRBJ1-1 and V is TRBV27; D is uncertain. In germline, CDR1 is MNHEY, CDR2 SMNVEV (reference sequence). The CDR3 spans 13 residues. Trimming shortened V by 3 bases and J by 3 bases, and 8 bases separated the two germline ends. CDR3: CASSFLQYTEAFF. The CDR3 nucleotides read TGTGCCAGCAGTTTTTTACAGTACACTGAAGCTTTCTTT.

This sequence joins TRBV9 and TRBJ2-1; the D is unclear. The CDR3 length is 13 residues. The germline gives CDR1 SGDLS, CDR2 YYNGEE. The ends were cut back, 1 base at V and 6 bases at J, with 8 bases in the middle. The CDR3 is CASSVTTGNEQFF. The CDR3 DNA reads as TGTGCCAGCAGCGTAACTACCGGCAATGAGCAGTTCTTC.

The chain employs TRBV6-6 and TRBJ1-2; D is uncertain. Germline CDR1 and CDR2: MNHNY and SVGAGI (reference sequence). This CDR3 contains 12 residues. V was trimmed by 5 bases and J by 3 bases, leaving 7 bases between them. CDR3 DNA: TGTGCCAGCAGTCCCGCGGACTATGGCTACACCTTC. It encodes CASSPADYGYTF.

V usage is TRBV7-6 and J usage is TRBJ2-2, with 9 bases that match TRBD2. The CDR3 has 16 residues. V trimming: 8 bases; J trimming: 1 base; junction bases outside the gene matches: 8. Germline V CDR1 and CDR2: SGHVS, FNYEAQ. As DNA, the CDR3 is TGTGCCAGCGGAGTAGCGGGAGACCTGAACACCGGGGAGCTGTTTTTT. Residues: CASGVAGDLNTGELFF.

The gene calls are TRBV28 and TRBJ2-1; 10 bases line up with TRBD2. CDR3 length equals 14 residues. Germline trimming cut 7 bases from V and 10 bases from J; bases unmatched to any gene: 10. Germline V gives CDR1 MDHEN, CDR2 SYDVKM. The DNA for the CDR3 is TGTGCCAGCACCCTAGGCGGACTAGCGGCCGAGCAGTTCTTC. The encoded protein is CASTLGGLAAEQFF.

On this clone: A junction end diverges from the germline sequence, so it may reflect a read error. This rearrangement joins TRBV6-6 to TRBJ1-1; 7 bases agree with TRBD1. CDR1 MNHNY and CDR2 SVGAGI come from the germline V gene (reference sequence). This CDR3 has 13 amino acids. The CDR3 loop reads CASSHSGQSEAFF. CDR3 sequence (DNA): TGTGCCAGCAGTCACTCGGGACAGTCTGAAGCTTTCTTT.

This clone was recorded once. The rearrangement uses TRBV9 and TRBJ2-3; 10 bases fit TRBD2. Trimming cost V 3 bases and J 4 bases; bases outside gene matches: 8. The CDR3 loop spans 16 amino acids. The germline gives CDR1 SGDLS, CDR2 YYNGEE. The CDR3 DNA reads as TGTGCCAGCAGCGAGCGTCGAGCGGGAGGGGCAGATACGCAGTATTTT. Protein: CASSERRAGGADTQYF.

The chain recombines TRBV6-1 with TRBJ1-2; D is possibly TRBD1 (5 bases). This CDR3 has 16 amino acids. V lost 3 bases, J lost 8 bases, and 22 bases lay in between. Germline V CDR1 and CDR2: MNHNS, SASEGT. In DNA, the CDR3 is TGTGCCAGCAGTGACGAAGTGGGACTGCAGGGTCGCGGCTACACCTTC. Its translation: CASSDEVGLQGRGYTF.

The chain combines TRBV28 with TRBJ1-2; D not certain. The ends were cut back, 5 bases at V and 7 bases at J, with 11 bases in the middle. Germline V gene sequence: CDR1 MDHEN, CDR2 SYDVKM. The length of the CDR3 is 12 residues. CDR3 in amino acids: CASSLLGPGYTF. CDR3 coding DNA: TGTGCCAGCAGTCTCCTAGGCCCTGGCTACACCTTC.

The chain is built from TRBV11-2 and TRBJ2-7, with 8 bases that match TRBD1. Trimming cost V 5 bases and J 0 bases; bases outside gene matches: 6. The CDR3 is 15 residues long. Germline lookup yields CDR1 SGHAT and CDR2 FQNNGV. In nucleotides, the CDR3 is TGTGCCAGCAGCCCGGGGACAGGAGTCTCCTACGAGCAGTACTTC. This gives the protein CASSPGTGVSYEQYF.

The chain employs TRBV10-2 and TRBJ1-1; D may be TRBD1 (6 bases). The CDR3 extends over 12 amino acids. Germline CDR1 is WSHSY and CDR2 is SAAADI. V was shortened by 6 bases and J by 4 bases, with 9 bases between the two germline ends. In DNA, the CDR3 is TGCGCCAGCAGCCCAGGGGTCACTGAAGCTTTCTTT. This gives the protein CASSPGVTEAFF.

The chain employs TRBV19 and TRBJ2-6; D call uncertain. The CDR3 spans 15 residues. V lost 2 bases, J lost 0 bases, and 5 bases lay in between. The germline V gene has CDR1 LNHDA and CDR2 SQIVND (reference sequence). CDR3 in DNA: TGTGCCAGTAGTATATCCGGCTCTGGGGCCAACGTCCTGACTTTC. Protein: CASSISGSGANVLTF.

V and J are TRBV28 and TRBJ1-2; TRBD1 matches 8 bases. The CDR3 totals 16 residues. Trimming removed 1 base from V and 8 bases from J; junction bases left unmatched: 12. CDR1 and CDR2 (germline): MDHEN, SYDVKM. Here the CDR3 reads CASSLSGQGFGGGYTF. The CDR3 DNA reads TGTGCCAGCAGTTTATCAGGACAGGGATTTGGGGGGGGCTACACCTTC.